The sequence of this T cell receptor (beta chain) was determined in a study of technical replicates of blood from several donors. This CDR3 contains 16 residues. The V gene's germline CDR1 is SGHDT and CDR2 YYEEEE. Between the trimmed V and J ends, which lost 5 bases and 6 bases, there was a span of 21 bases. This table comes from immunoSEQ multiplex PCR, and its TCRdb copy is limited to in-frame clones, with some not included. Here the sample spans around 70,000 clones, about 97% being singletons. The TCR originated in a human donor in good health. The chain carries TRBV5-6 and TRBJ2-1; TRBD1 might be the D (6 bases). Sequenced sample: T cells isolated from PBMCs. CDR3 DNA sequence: TGTGCCAGCAGACCCAGTTCCTTCGGGACACCCAATGAGCAGTTCTTC. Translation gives CASRPSSFGTPNEQFF.